This T cell receptor (beta chain) was observed in a study of persistence of HIV-infected CD4 T cells. For the study at large: Suppressive ART had lasted a median of roughly eight years. Study-level results: TCR oligoclonality correlated with proviral oligoclonality in the same sorted populations. Degenerate expanded CDR3beta sequences were enriched among CMV- and Gag-responding cells.

This CDR3 is 16 amino acids long. V lost 1 base, J lost 5 bases, and 17 bases lay in between. Per the germline V gene, CDR1 is MNHEY and CDR2 is SMNVEV (reference sequence). Overlapping HIV-1 Gag 15-mer peptides at 0.8 to 1 ug per peptide per mL were used. CD40L/CD69 double-negative CD45RO-high memory CD4+ T cells were collected. For at least 4 years, plasma HIV-1 RNA was undetectable (<50 copies/mL). As concerns this clone: Its matching antigen is unknown.

The libraries were made with immunoSEQ version 4 in survey mode. TCRdb's table, derived via immunoSEQ multiplex PCR, lists solely in-frame clones and lacks some. Here the sample spans tens of thousands of clones, 70% to 75% being singletons. This receptor was obtained from an adult man with HIV who was CMV-seropositive. The sequenced sample was CD4+ T cells sorted from PBMCs after roughly 20-hour stimulation, obtained from a patient who received antiretroviral therapy. This sequence joins TRBV27 and TRBJ1-1, with no clear D. CDR3 sequence: CASSLYPGLERTEAFF. CDR3 bases: TGTGCCAGCAGTTTATACCCCGGACTGGAGAGGACTGAAGCTTTCTTT.